A selection of T cell receptor beta chains follows, all from one sample in a study of T cells after yellow fever vaccination. TCRdb recomputed calls from the 5' RACE reads with MiXCR, one row per CDR3 protein. The data contain a few hundred thousand distinct CDR3 sequences, 17% of them seen just once; the ten biggest clones take up 17%. The sample here was PBMCs, taken 5 to 6 days after the first yellow fever vaccination. Receptors originate from a man between 18 and 35 years old who received the YFV17D yellow fever vaccine. Both conserved end residues are part of each CDR3. D genes are given only for firm matches. Clone size appears in some rows only: once, few, many, or a class for an expanded clone.

CDR3 length: 12; J gene: TRBJ1-2; V gene: TRBV4-3; clone size: few; D gene: .; CDR3 protein: CASSLGSGERTF; CDR3 DNA: TGCGCCAGCAGCTTGGGGTCTGGGGAGAGGACCTTC
CDR3 length: 14; J gene: TRBJ2-7; V gene: TRBV10-3; clone size: .; D gene: TRBD1; CDR3 protein: CAISDNRGSYEQYF; CDR3 DNA: TGTGCCATCAGTGACAACAGGGGCTCCTACGAGCAGTACTTC
CDR3 length: 15; J gene: TRBJ1-5; V gene: TRBV27; clone size: few; D gene: .; CDR3 protein: CASSSIGQSNQPQHF; CDR3 DNA: TGTGCCAGCAGTTCAATTGGACAGAGCAATCAGCCCCAGCATTTT
CDR3 length: 14; J gene: TRBJ1-2; V gene: TRBV5-5; clone size: few; D gene: .; CDR3 protein: CASSSAGGNYGYTF; CDR3 DNA: TGTGCCAGCAGCTCCGCGGGAGGTAACTATGGCTACACCTTC
CDR3 length: 13; J gene: TRBJ2-5; V gene: TRBV20-1; clone size: .; D gene: .; CDR3 protein: CSELGQNQETQYF; CDR3 DNA: TGCAGTGAGCTCGGACAGAACCAAGAGACCCAGTACTTC
CDR3 length: 16; J gene: TRBJ1-6; V gene: TRBV28; clone size: few; D gene: .; CDR3 protein: CASSFAGTRENSPLHF; CDR3 DNA: TGTGCCAGCAGTTTCGCCGGGACAAGGGAAAATTCACCCCTCCACTTT
CDR3 length: 18; J gene: TRBJ2-2; V gene: TRBV4-1; clone size: .; D gene: .; CDR3 protein: CASSPLKTGTSSTGELFF; CDR3 DNA: TGCGCCAGCAGCCCGCTAAAAACCGGGACATCGTCGACCGGGGAGCTGTTTTTT
CDR3 length: 16; J gene: TRBJ2-7; V gene: TRBV4-2; clone size: .; D gene: .; CDR3 protein: CASSQGGLLALAEQYF; CDR3 DNA: TGTGCCAGCAGCCAAGGAGGACTCCTGGCCCTGGCCGAGCAGTACTTC
CDR3 length: 15; J gene: TRBJ1-4; V gene: TRBV7-8; clone size: few; D gene: TRBD1; CDR3 protein: CASSRGQGTGGGLFF; CDR3 DNA: TGTGCCAGCAGCCGGGGACAGGGGACCGGGGGGGGACTGTTTTTT
CDR3 length: 14; J gene: TRBJ2-3; V gene: TRBV19; clone size: few; D gene: .; CDR3 protein: CASSVTTTADTQYF; CDR3 DNA: TGTGCCAGTAGTGTCACTACAACAGCAGATACGCAGTATTTT
CDR3 length: 15; J gene: TRBJ1-6; V gene: TRBV15; clone size: .; D gene: .; CDR3 protein: CATSSANRAVSPLHF; CDR3 DNA: TGTGCCACCAGCAGTGCGAACAGGGCGGTTTCACCCCTCCACTTT
CDR3 length: 16; J gene: TRBJ2-1; V gene: TRBV2; clone size: few; D gene: .; CDR3 protein: CASSALLTGRRDEQFF; CDR3 DNA: TGTGCCAGCAGTGCCCTCCTGACAGGGAGGAGAGATGAGCAGTTCTTC
CDR3 length: 15; J gene: TRBJ1-2; V gene: TRBV18; clone size: few; D gene: TRBD1; CDR3 protein: CASSLRDSSNYGYTF; CDR3 DNA: TGTGCCAGCTCACTACGGGACAGCTCTAACTATGGCTACACCTTC
CDR3 length: 16; J gene: TRBJ1-6; V gene: TRBV5-4; clone size: .; D gene: .; CDR3 protein: CASSLGRASNNSPLHF; CDR3 DNA: TGTGCCAGCAGCTTGGGCCGGGCCTCTAATAATTCACCCCTCCACTTT
CDR3 length: 15; J gene: TRBJ2-1; V gene: TRBV7-2; clone size: .; D gene: TRBD2; CDR3 protein: CASSLSQRGHNEQFF; CDR3 DNA: TGTGCCAGCAGCTTGAGTCAGCGGGGCCACAATGAGCAGTTCTTC
CDR3 length: 13; J gene: TRBJ1-4; V gene: TRBV6-1; clone size: few; D gene: .; CDR3 protein: CATLSRRTEKLFF; CDR3 DNA: TGTGCCACCCTGTCTCGGCGGACTGAAAAACTGTTTTTT
CDR3 length: 14; J gene: TRBJ1-1; V gene: TRBV7-2; clone size: many; D gene: .; CDR3 protein: CASSLVRGTTEAFF; CDR3 DNA: TGTGCCAGCAGCTTAGTTCGGGGGACCACTGAAGCTTTCTTT
CDR3 length: 16; J gene: TRBJ2-1; V gene: TRBV20-1; clone size: .; D gene: TRBD1; CDR3 protein: CSARVSGTGDYNEQFF; CDR3 DNA: TGCAGTGCTAGAGTTTCCGGGACAGGGGATTACAATGAGCAGTTCTTC
CDR3 length: 15; J gene: TRBJ1-2; V gene: TRBV6-1; clone size: once; D gene: .; CDR3 protein: CASSEWGGRDYGYTF; CDR3 DNA: TGTGCCAGCAGTGAGTGGGGGGGCCGGGACTATGGCTACACCTTC
CDR3 length: 14; J gene: TRBJ2-5; V gene: TRBV4-1; clone size: .; D gene: .; CDR3 protein: CASSQVPNQETQYF; CDR3 DNA: TGCGCCAGCAGCCAAGTTCCTAACCAAGAGACCCAGTACTTC
CDR3 length: 16; J gene: TRBJ2-6; V gene: TRBV7-3; clone size: few; D gene: .; CDR3 protein: CASSLGARAGANVLTF; CDR3 DNA: TGTGCCAGCAGCCTCGGGGCCAGGGCTGGGGCCAACGTCCTGACTTTC
CDR3 length: 12; J gene: TRBJ2-5; V gene: TRBV23-1; clone size: few; D gene: .; CDR3 protein: CASSQSWETQYF; CDR3 DNA: TGCGCCAGCAGTCAATCTTGGGAGACCCAGTACTTC
CDR3 length: 11; J gene: TRBJ2-5; V gene: TRBV20-1; clone size: few; D gene: .; CDR3 protein: CSARKEETQYF; CDR3 DNA: TGCAGTGCTAGGAAGGAAGAGACCCAGTACTTC
CDR3 length: 17; J gene: TRBJ2-3; V gene: TRBV20-1; clone size: .; D gene: TRBD2; CDR3 protein: CSARDPTSGGVADTQYF; CDR3 DNA: TGCAGTGCTAGAGATCCTACTAGCGGGGGAGTCGCAGATACGCAGTATTTT
CDR3 length: 15; J gene: TRBJ2-1; V gene: TRBV5-1; clone size: many; D gene: TRBD2; CDR3 protein: CASSLGGGALDEQFF; CDR3 DNA: TGCGCCAGCAGCTTGGGCGGGGGGGCTTTGGATGAGCAGTTCTTC
CDR3 length: 14; J gene: TRBJ2-1; V gene: TRBV4-2; clone size: .; D gene: TRBD2; CDR3 protein: CASSPRLAGYEQFF; CDR3 DNA: TGTGCCAGCAGCCCACGACTAGCAGGCTATGAGCAGTTCTTC
CDR3 length: 14; J gene: TRBJ2-3; V gene: TRBV6-5; clone size: few; D gene: .; CDR3 protein: CASSYRDRTDTQYF; CDR3 DNA: TGTGCCAGCAGTTACCGGGACCGAACAGATACGCAGTATTTT
CDR3 length: 16; J gene: TRBJ2-1; V gene: TRBV12-3/TRBV12-4; clone size: .; D gene: .; CDR3 protein: CASSFLSVAVRVEQFF; CDR3 DNA: TGTGCCAGCAGTTTTCTCTCGGTGGCAGTTCGCGTTGAGCAGTTCTTC
CDR3 length: 14; J gene: TRBJ1-4; V gene: TRBV25-1; clone size: few; D gene: .; CDR3 protein: CASSDRLTNEKLFF; CDR3 DNA: TGTGCCAGCAGTGACAGACTAACTAATGAAAAACTGTTTTTT
CDR3 length: 12; J gene: TRBJ2-7; V gene: TRBV12-3/TRBV12-4; clone size: few; D gene: .; CDR3 protein: CASSFNLYEQYF; CDR3 DNA: TGTGCCAGCAGTTTTAACCTCTACGAGCAGTACTTC
CDR3 length: 13; J gene: TRBJ1-1; V gene: TRBV5-1; clone size: .; D gene: .; CDR3 protein: CASSQMTDTEAFF; CDR3 DNA: TGCGCCAGCAGCCAAATGACAGACACTGAAGCTTTCTTT
CDR3 length: 16; J gene: TRBJ2-2; V gene: TRBV10-3; clone size: .; D gene: .; CDR3 protein: CAISESSPVNTGELFF; CDR3 DNA: TGTGCCATCAGTGAGTCATCGCCGGTTAACACCGGGGAGCTGTTTTTT
CDR3 length: 12; J gene: TRBJ2-1; V gene: TRBV11-2; clone size: few; D gene: .; CDR3 protein: CASSLGVEEQFF; CDR3 DNA: TGTGCCAGCAGCTTAGGGGTAGAGGAGCAGTTCTTC
CDR3 length: 17; J gene: TRBJ1-2; V gene: TRBV6-5; clone size: .; D gene: TRBD1; CDR3 protein: CASSYRAGTGDNYGYTF; CDR3 DNA: TGTGCCAGCAGTTACCGGGCAGGGACAGGGGATAACTATGGCTACACCTTC
CDR3 length: 18; J gene: TRBJ2-1; V gene: TRBV3-1; clone size: .; D gene: .; CDR3 protein: CASSPEYRAQPYYNEQFF; CDR3 DNA: TGTGCCAGCAGCCCGGAGTACCGGGCCCAACCATACTACAATGAGCAGTTCTTC
CDR3 length: 16; J gene: TRBJ2-5; V gene: TRBV5-4; clone size: .; D gene: TRBD2; CDR3 protein: CASSLSGGGFMETQYF; CDR3 DNA: TGTGCCAGCAGCTTGTCGGGCGGGGGGTTTATGGAGACCCAGTACTTC
CDR3 length: 16; J gene: TRBJ2-5; V gene: TRBV6-5; clone size: few; D gene: TRBD1; CDR3 protein: CASSYSLGQGQETQYF; CDR3 DNA: TGTGCCAGCAGTTACTCTCTCGGACAGGGACAAGAGACCCAGTACTTC
CDR3 length: 16; J gene: TRBJ2-2; V gene: TRBV9; clone size: .; D gene: .; CDR3 protein: CASSVVGLGNTGELFF; CDR3 DNA: TGTGCCAGCAGCGTAGTGGGACTGGGAAACACCGGGGAGCTGTTTTTT
CDR3 length: 12; J gene: TRBJ2-5; V gene: TRBV29-1; clone size: few; D gene: .; CDR3 protein: CSVVWGTETQYF; CDR3 DNA: TGCAGCGTTGTTTGGGGGACAGAGACCCAGTACTTC
CDR3 length: 15; J gene: TRBJ2-1; V gene: TRBV6-1; clone size: many; D gene: .; CDR3 protein: CASSAAGPGGNEQFF; CDR3 DNA: TGTGCCAGCAGCGCCGCGGGGCCAGGGGGTAATGAGCAGTTCTTC